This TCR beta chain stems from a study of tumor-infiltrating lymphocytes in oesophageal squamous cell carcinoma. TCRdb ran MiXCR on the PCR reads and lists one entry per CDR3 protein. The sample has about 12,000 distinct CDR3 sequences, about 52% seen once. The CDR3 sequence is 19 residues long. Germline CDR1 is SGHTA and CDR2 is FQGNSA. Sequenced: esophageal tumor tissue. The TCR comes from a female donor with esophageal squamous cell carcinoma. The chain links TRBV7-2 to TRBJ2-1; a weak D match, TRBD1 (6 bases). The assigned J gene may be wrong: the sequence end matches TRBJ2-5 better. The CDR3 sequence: CASSFHSMRTATFKETQYF. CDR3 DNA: TGTGCCAGCAGCTTTCATAGTATGAGGACAGCGACTTTTAAAGAGACCCAGTACTTC.